The following is a T cell receptor beta chain sequence with its context. Antigen: not known. This record comes from a study of blood T cells in healthy people across ages. Study-wide points: There was no known CMV status for donors, so expanded clonotype changes were possibly confounded.

With a J-beta primer mix and a sample-barcoded 5' primer, a second PCR ran roughly 6 to 11 cycles. TCRdb reprocessed the 5' RACE reads via MiXCR and lists one record per CDR3 protein. The sample shows over 1,500,000 distinct CDR3 sequences, around 42% of them seen only once. This CDR3 has 14 amino acids. V dropped 3 bases and J dropped 5 bases, with 14 bases sitting between them. Germline assignment: CDR1 SGDLS and CDR2 YYNGEE. The chain joins TRBV9 to TRBJ1-2; a weak D match, TRBD1 (6 bases). This clonotype originated in a human donor in good health. The specimen sequenced was blood. CDR3 DNA: TGTGCCAGCAGCGCACAGGACAGTCCATATGGCTACACCTTC. Its protein is CASSAQDSPYGYTF.